A selection of T cell receptor beta chains follows, all from one sample in a study of graft-versus-host responses after intestinal transplantation. These receptors' antigens are unknown. The assay was immunoSEQ multiplex PCR, and TCRdb's table has in-frame clones only and misses some. The table shows over 100,000 clones, with about 92% occurring only once. Sequencing used unstimulated CD8+ T cells sorted from spleen or lymph node cells, obtained before transplant. Every receptor here comes from a human donor who was the organ donor for an intestinal transplant. Both conserved end residues are part of each CDR3. A D gene is named only where the DNA matches it firmly.

cdr3_nt: TGTGCCAGCAGTTTGGGGATGAGCTCCTACGAGCAGTACTTC
cdr3_aa: CASSLGMSSYEQYF
v_call: TRBV27
d_call: -
j_call: TRBJ2-7

cdr3_nt: TGTGCCTGGACTGACGGACTATCCTATGGCTACACCTTC
cdr3_aa: CAWTDGLSYGYTF
v_call: TRBV30
d_call: -
j_call: TRBJ1-2

cdr3_nt: TGTGCCAGCACCGGCGGGGGGCTTACTGCGGGCTACACCTTC
cdr3_aa: CASTGGGLTAGYTF
v_call: TRBV9
d_call: -
j_call: TRBJ1-2

cdr3_nt: TGCAGTGCTCAAGGGGAGACCCAGTACTTC
cdr3_aa: CSAQGETQYF
v_call: TRBV20-1
d_call: -
j_call: TRBJ2-5

cdr3_nt: TGTGCCAGCAGCCAAGGGTCCGGCGTAGGCGGGAGGCGTGGAGAGCAGTACTTC
cdr3_aa: CASSQGSGVGGRRGEQYF
v_call: TRBV4-2
d_call: TRBD2
j_call: TRBJ2-7

cdr3_nt: TGTGCCTGGAGTGTAACGGGAGGGCCAAACACCGGGGAGCTGTTTTTT
cdr3_aa: CAWSVTGGPNTGELFF
v_call: TRBV30
d_call: TRBD2
j_call: TRBJ2-2

cdr3_nt: TGTGCCAGCAGCGTGGGGGGTTCCTCAGATACGCAGTATTTT
cdr3_aa: CASSVGGSSDTQYF
v_call: TRBV9
d_call: -
j_call: TRBJ2-3

cdr3_nt: TGTGCCATCAGTGAGTCAAAAGCGGATGGTAGGGAGACCCAGTACTTC
cdr3_aa: CAISESKADGRETQYF
v_call: TRBV10-3
d_call: -
j_call: TRBJ2-5

cdr3_nt: TGCGCCAGCAGCCAAGTCCGGACAGTTAATCCCTACGAGCAGTACTTC
cdr3_aa: CASSQVRTVNPYEQYF
v_call: TRBV4-1
d_call: -
j_call: TRBJ2-7

cdr3_nt: TGTGCCAGCAGCCTCCCACTAGGGACGGAAGATACGCAGTATTTT
cdr3_aa: CASSLPLGTEDTQYF
v_call: TRBV6-5
d_call: -
j_call: TRBJ2-3

cdr3_nt: TGTGCCAGTAGTATAGGTGGCGAGAGCTCCTACGAGCAGTACTTC
cdr3_aa: CASSIGGESSYEQYF
v_call: TRBV19
d_call: -
j_call: TRBJ2-7

cdr3_nt: TGCGCCAGCAGCTTGCTACTTGGAGGAAGAGAGACCCAGTACTTC
cdr3_aa: CASSLLLGGRETQYF
v_call: TRBV5-1
d_call: -
j_call: TRBJ2-5

cdr3_nt: TGTGCCAGCAGACCGGGACAGGGGTGCTACGAGCAGTACTTC
cdr3_aa: CASRPGQGCYEQYF
v_call: TRBV6-6
d_call: TRBD1
j_call: TRBJ2-7

cdr3_nt: TGTGCCAGCAGTGACAACGAGCAGTACTTC
cdr3_aa: CASSDNEQYF
v_call: TRBV28
d_call: -
j_call: TRBJ2-7

cdr3_nt: TGTGCCAGCAGCGCGGACTCCCTGGAGCAGTTCTTC
cdr3_aa: CASSADSLEQFF
v_call: TRBV5-4
d_call: -
j_call: TRBJ2-1

cdr3_nt: TGCAGCGTTGGGGGAGGGGGCGAGCAGTACTTC
cdr3_aa: CSVGGGGEQYF
v_call: TRBV29-1
d_call: -
j_call: TRBJ2-7

cdr3_nt: TGCGCCAGCCGCCACCTTGGGGCGGGAGATCAAGAGACCCAGTACTTC
cdr3_aa: CASRHLGAGDQETQYF
v_call: TRBV5-1
d_call: TRBD2
j_call: TRBJ2-5

cdr3_nt: TGTGCCAGTAGTATCGGTGGGACCTACGAGCAGTACTTC
cdr3_aa: CASSIGGTYEQYF
v_call: TRBV19
d_call: -
j_call: TRBJ2-7

cdr3_nt: TGTGCCAGCAGCCCAGTACAGACTGAAGCTTTCTTT
cdr3_aa: CASSPVQTEAFF
v_call: TRBV13
d_call: -
j_call: TRBJ1-1

cdr3_nt: TGTGCCAGCAGCGCGGAACCCAGCACAGATACGCAGTATTTT
cdr3_aa: CASSAEPSTDTQYF
v_call: TRBV27
d_call: -
j_call: TRBJ2-3

cdr3_nt: TGTGCCAGCAGCCCACAAGAAACGGGAGGCTACACCTTC
cdr3_aa: CASSPQETGGYTF
v_call: TRBV7-9
d_call: -
j_call: TRBJ1-2

cdr3_nt: TGTGCCAGCAGTGGCCCAGGTCTGACTAGCGAATCAGATACGCAGTATTTT
cdr3_aa: CASSGPGLTSESDTQYF
v_call: TRBV2
d_call: TRBD2
j_call: TRBJ2-3

cdr3_nt: TGTGCCAGCAGCTCGCATTGGACCATCATCGGACAGGGTTCTGAAAAACTGTTTTTT
cdr3_aa: CASSSHWTIIGQGSEKLFF
v_call: TRBV28
d_call: TRBD1
j_call: TRBJ1-4

cdr3_nt: TGTGCCGGGGTGACTACACACTACGAGCAGTACTTC
cdr3_aa: CAGVTTHYEQYF
v_call: TRBV30
d_call: -
j_call: TRBJ2-7

cdr3_nt: TGTGCCTGGAGTGACCTTTTATGGACAGGGAACGTGAACGAGCAGTACTTC
cdr3_aa: CAWSDLLWTGNVNEQYF
v_call: TRBV30
d_call: TRBD1
j_call: TRBJ2-7

cdr3_nt: TGTGCCAGCAGTACCTCGACAGGGAACTATGGCTACACCTTC
cdr3_aa: CASSTSTGNYGYTF
v_call: TRBV27
d_call: TRBD1
j_call: TRBJ1-2

cdr3_nt: TGCGCCAGCAGTTCGACAGGGTTTGCCCGAGCCGGGGAGCTGTTTTTT
cdr3_aa: CASSSTGFARAGELFF
v_call: TRBV10-1
d_call: TRBD1
j_call: TRBJ2-2

cdr3_nt: TGTGCCAGCAGTTTAGCCGGACTAGCGGACAATGAGCAGTTCTTC
cdr3_aa: CASSLAGLADNEQFF
v_call: TRBV27
d_call: TRBD2
j_call: TRBJ2-1

cdr3_nt: TGTGCCAGCTCACCACCGGGGGTCGTCTCTGGAAACACCATATATTTT
cdr3_aa: CASSPPGVVSGNTIYF
v_call: TRBV18
d_call: -
j_call: TRBJ1-3

cdr3_nt: TGCGCCAGCAGCCAAGATCGCCAGGGCTCGGATGAGCAGTTCTTC
cdr3_aa: CASSQDRQGSDEQFF
v_call: TRBV4-3
d_call: -
j_call: TRBJ2-1

cdr3_nt: TGTGCTAGCAGCTTAAGGACAGGGGGCCGGGGTGAGACCCAGTACTTC
cdr3_aa: CASSLRTGGRGETQYF
v_call: TRBV7-7
d_call: TRBD1
j_call: TRBJ2-5

cdr3_nt: TGCGCCACCAATAGCGGGAGGACCACCGGGGAGCTGTTTTTT
cdr3_aa: CATNSGRTTGELFF
v_call: TRBV10-1
d_call: TRBD2
j_call: TRBJ2-2